This is a list of T cell receptor beta chains from one sample in a study of T-cell reconstitution after alpha-beta-depleted transplantation in children. TCRdb analysed the PCR reads with MiXCR anew, one entry per CDR3 protein. The table shows roughly 300,000 distinct CDR3 sequences, with around 10% occurring only once. This sample comprised peripheral blood, obtained 180 days after TCRalphabeta/CD19-depleted stem cell transplant. Source of these receptors: a male patient between 2 and 15 years old who had a stem cell transplant for chronic granulomatous disease, so the T cells may come from the graft donor. Both conserved end residues are part of each CDR3. Fields, in order: D gene, clone size, J gene, V gene, CDR3 protein, CDR3 DNA. A D gene is named only where the DNA matches it firmly. Clone size is shown for a subset of rows, as once, few, many or a class of expanded clone.

d_gene: .
abundance: many
j_gene: TRBJ2-1
v_gene: TRBV29-1
CDR3aa: CSVHGGPTAYNEQFF
CDR3nt: TGCAGCGTACACGGAGGGCCTACGGCCTACAATGAGCAGTTCTTC

d_gene: .
abundance: many
j_gene: TRBJ2-2
v_gene: TRBV7-7
CDR3aa: CASSQGGTTGELFF
CDR3nt: TGTGCCAGCAGCCAGGGGGGGACCACCGGGGAGCTGTTTTTT

d_gene: .
abundance: few
j_gene: TRBJ2-7
v_gene: TRBV7-2
CDR3aa: CASSKGGGAGAYEQYF
CDR3nt: TGTGCCAGCAGCAAAGGGGGGGGCGCGGGAGCCTACGAGCAGTACTTC

d_gene: .
abundance: few
j_gene: TRBJ1-2
v_gene: TRBV5-1
CDR3aa: CASRGGAYGYTF
CDR3nt: TGCGCCAGCAGGGGAGGGGCCTACGGCTACACCTTC

d_gene: .
abundance: many
j_gene: TRBJ2-1
v_gene: TRBV20-1
CDR3aa: CSASAYRASSVNYNEQFF
CDR3nt: TGCAGTGCTAGCGCGTACCGGGCGTCTAGTGTTAACTACAATGAGCAGTTCTTC

d_gene: TRBD2
abundance: many
j_gene: TRBJ2-1
v_gene: TRBV2
CDR3aa: CASCAGGPSNEQFF
CDR3nt: TGTGCCAGCTGTGCGGGGGGGCCCAGTAATGAGCAGTTCTTC

d_gene: TRBD2
abundance: many
j_gene: TRBJ2-1
v_gene: TRBV12-3/TRBV12-4
CDR3aa: CASSLSGRVYNEQFF
CDR3nt: TGTGCCAGCAGTTTAAGCGGGAGGGTGTACAATGAGCAGTTCTTC

d_gene: .
abundance: many
j_gene: TRBJ1-4
v_gene: TRBV11-2
CDR3aa: CASSLAPVTYEKLFF
CDR3nt: TGTGCCAGCAGCTTAGCCCCGGTGACCTATGAAAAACTGTTTTTT

d_gene: TRBD1
abundance: many
j_gene: TRBJ2-5
v_gene: TRBV6-1
CDR3aa: CASSDEGQAQETQYF
CDR3nt: TGTGCCAGCAGTGACGAGGGACAGGCACAAGAGACCCAGTACTTC

d_gene: TRBD1
abundance: many
j_gene: TRBJ1-2
v_gene: TRBV28
CDR3aa: CASKYRGYGYTF
CDR3nt: TGTGCCAGCAAATACAGGGGCTATGGCTACACCTTC

d_gene: TRBD1
abundance: many
j_gene: TRBJ2-1
v_gene: TRBV12-3/TRBV12-4
CDR3aa: CASSDRGNEQFF
CDR3nt: TGTGCCAGCAGTGACAGGGGGAACGAGCAGTTCTTC

d_gene: .
abundance: many
j_gene: TRBJ1-2
v_gene: TRBV10-3
CDR3aa: CAISGRGAGVPYGYTF
CDR3nt: TGTGCCATCAGTGGCCGTGGGGCAGGAGTCCCCTATGGCTACACCTTC

d_gene: .
abundance: .
j_gene: TRBJ2-5
v_gene: TRBV4-2
CDR3aa: CASSRQGGQETQYF
CDR3nt: TGTGCCAGCAGTCGTCAGGGCGGTCAAGAGACCCAGTACTTC

d_gene: .
abundance: many
j_gene: TRBJ1-5
v_gene: TRBV5-5
CDR3aa: CASSLGQHLNQPQHF
CDR3nt: TGTGCCAGCAGCTTGGGCCAGCATCTCAATCAGCCCCAGCATTTT

d_gene: .
abundance: many
j_gene: TRBJ2-5
v_gene: TRBV7-9
CDR3aa: CASSPGNKGETQYF
CDR3nt: TGTGCCAGCAGCCCCGGGAACAAGGGAGAGACCCAGTACTTC

d_gene: TRBD2
abundance: many
j_gene: TRBJ2-3
v_gene: TRBV7-3
CDR3aa: CASSLDGRASDTQYF
CDR3nt: TGTGCCAGCAGCTTAGACGGGAGGGCCTCAGATACGCAGTATTTT

d_gene: .
abundance: many
j_gene: TRBJ2-7
v_gene: TRBV3-1
CDR3aa: CASRSGTAYEQYF
CDR3nt: TGTGCCAGCAGGTCAGGGACTGCCTACGAGCAGTACTTC

d_gene: .
abundance: many
j_gene: TRBJ1-2
v_gene: TRBV7-2
CDR3aa: CASSRQGYPPKTYGYTF
CDR3nt: TGTGCCAGCAGCAGGCAGGGCTACCCCCCGAAAACCTATGGCTACACCTTC

d_gene: TRBD2
abundance: many
j_gene: TRBJ2-7
v_gene: TRBV7-2
CDR3aa: CASRRGAWSYEQYF
CDR3nt: TGTGCCAGCCGGCGGGGGGCTTGGTCCTACGAGCAGTACTTC

d_gene: TRBD2
abundance: .
j_gene: TRBJ2-2
v_gene: TRBV4-3
CDR3aa: CASNQDTPLAANTGELFF
CDR3nt: TGCGCCAGCAACCAAGATACCCCACTAGCGGCTAACACCGGGGAGCTGTTTTTT

d_gene: TRBD1
abundance: many
j_gene: TRBJ2-3
v_gene: TRBV20-1
CDR3aa: CSARDGRTGADTQYF
CDR3nt: TGCAGTGCTAGAGATGGAAGGACAGGGGCAGATACGCAGTATTTT

d_gene: TRBD1
abundance: many
j_gene: TRBJ1-6
v_gene: TRBV10-3
CDR3aa: CAISESFGLGQGDSPLHF
CDR3nt: TGTGCCATCAGTGAGTCTTTCGGCCTGGGACAGGGTGATTCACCCCTCCACTTT

d_gene: .
abundance: many
j_gene: TRBJ1-5
v_gene: TRBV29-1
CDR3aa: CSVVPGTGIRGAQPQHF
CDR3nt: TGCAGCGTTGTCCCTGGTACAGGGATACGAGGGGCTCAGCCCCAGCATTTT

d_gene: TRBD2
abundance: many
j_gene: TRBJ2-3
v_gene: TRBV7-2
CDR3aa: CASSRGGAALDTQYF
CDR3nt: TGTGCCAGCAGCCGCGGGGGGGCAGCATTAGATACGCAGTATTTT

d_gene: TRBD1
abundance: many
j_gene: TRBJ2-7
v_gene: TRBV20-1
CDR3aa: CSARGTGGEQYF
CDR3nt: TGCAGTGCTAGAGGGACAGGGGGCGAGCAGTACTTC

d_gene: TRBD2
abundance: many
j_gene: TRBJ2-3
v_gene: TRBV5-5
CDR3aa: CASSSGVGGSTDTQYF
CDR3nt: TGTGCCAGCAGCTCCGGGGTGGGGGGGAGCACAGATACGCAGTATTTT

d_gene: .
abundance: once
j_gene: TRBJ2-7
v_gene: TRBV19
CDR3aa: CASSIGSGFEQYF
CDR3nt: TGTGCCAGTAGTATTGGGTCGGGGTTCGAGCAGTACTTC

d_gene: .
abundance: many
j_gene: TRBJ2-7
v_gene: TRBV5-6
CDR3aa: CASSSGGRWTKSYEQYF
CDR3nt: TGTGCCAGCAGCTCTGGGGGACGGTGGACCAAGAGTTACGAGCAGTACTTC

d_gene: .
abundance: few
j_gene: TRBJ2-1
v_gene: TRBV4-1
CDR3aa: CASSQDWRSAYSYNEQFF
CDR3nt: TGCGCCAGCAGCCAAGATTGGCGTTCAGCGTACTCCTACAATGAGCAGTTCTTC

d_gene: .
abundance: many
j_gene: TRBJ2-7
v_gene: TRBV11-3
CDR3aa: CASSLVPSGVDEQYF
CDR3nt: TGTGCCAGCAGCCTAGTCCCGTCAGGCGTCGACGAGCAGTACTTC

d_gene: TRBD2
abundance: many
j_gene: TRBJ2-2
v_gene: TRBV3-1
CDR3aa: CASSHFAGDGSGELFF
CDR3nt: TGTGCCAGCAGCCACTTTGCGGGAGATGGGTCCGGGGAGCTGTTTTTT

d_gene: TRBD1
abundance: many
j_gene: TRBJ2-5
v_gene: TRBV28
CDR3aa: CASSYYRGQGQETQYF
CDR3nt: TGTGCCAGCAGTTATTATCGCGGACAGGGACAAGAGACCCAGTACTTC

d_gene: .
abundance: many
j_gene: TRBJ2-2
v_gene: TRBV7-9
CDR3aa: CASSHGGPTGELFF
CDR3nt: TGTGCCAGCAGCCACGGGGGACCCACCGGGGAGCTGTTTTTT

d_gene: TRBD1
abundance: many
j_gene: TRBJ2-7
v_gene: TRBV20-1
CDR3aa: CSARDGSGGTGSYEQYF
CDR3nt: TGCAGTGCTAGAGATGGGTCAGGAGGGACAGGGTCCTACGAGCAGTACTTC

d_gene: .
abundance: many
j_gene: TRBJ2-7
v_gene: TRBV28
CDR3aa: CASRFRDTSYEQYF
CDR3nt: TGTGCCAGCAGATTCCGGGACACCTCCTACGAGCAGTACTTC

d_gene: TRBD2
abundance: many
j_gene: TRBJ2-7
v_gene: TRBV12-3/TRBV12-4
CDR3aa: CASRGGSGPVSEQYF
CDR3nt: TGTGCCAGCAGGGGGGGTAGCGGGCCGGTTTCCGAGCAGTACTTC

d_gene: TRBD1
abundance: many
j_gene: TRBJ2-7
v_gene: TRBV5-1
CDR3aa: CASSLAGQGGYEQYF
CDR3nt: TGCGCCAGCAGCTTGGCTGGACAGGGGGGATACGAGCAGTACTTC

d_gene: .
abundance: many
j_gene: TRBJ2-5
v_gene: TRBV5-8
CDR3aa: CASSGTYQETQYF
CDR3nt: TGTGCCAGCAGCGGTACATACCAAGAGACCCAGTACTTC

d_gene: .
abundance: many
j_gene: TRBJ1-2
v_gene: TRBV5-1
CDR3aa: CASSLQSVFYGYTF
CDR3nt: TGCGCCAGCAGCTTACAGTCCGTTTTCTATGGCTACACCTTC

d_gene: .
abundance: many
j_gene: TRBJ2-1
v_gene: TRBV6-5
CDR3aa: CASSYSGLGVRDEQFF
CDR3nt: TGTGCCAGCAGTTACTCGGGGTTGGGAGTTAGGGATGAGCAGTTCTTC

d_gene: .
abundance: .
j_gene: TRBJ2-3
v_gene: TRBV11-2
CDR3aa: CASSLGWRDGAHPDTQYF
CDR3nt: TGTGCCAGCAGCTTAGGGTGGCGGGATGGGGCCCATCCAGATACGCAGTATTTT

d_gene: .
abundance: many
j_gene: TRBJ1-5
v_gene: TRBV5-5
CDR3aa: CASSPTRVGGRNQPQHF
CDR3nt: TGTGCCAGCAGCCCGACGAGGGTAGGGGGACGGAATCAGCCCCAGCATTTT

d_gene: .
abundance: many
j_gene: TRBJ1-5
v_gene: TRBV12-3/TRBV12-4
CDR3aa: CASSLGRANQPQHF
CDR3nt: TGTGCCAGCAGTTTAGGGAGGGCTAATCAGCCCCAGCATTTT

d_gene: .
abundance: many
j_gene: TRBJ2-7
v_gene: TRBV12-3/TRBV12-4
CDR3aa: CASTPTGDYEQYF
CDR3nt: TGTGCCAGCACCCCGACGGGGGACTACGAGCAGTACTTC

d_gene: .
abundance: many
j_gene: TRBJ1-2
v_gene: TRBV5-1
CDR3aa: CASSLEGQTRWGYTF
CDR3nt: TGCGCCAGCAGCTTGGAGGGACAAACTCGGTGGGGCTACACCTTC